The present T cell receptor (beta chain) was sequenced within a study of T cells in Graves' hyperthyroidism and ophthalmopathy. V trimming: 3 bases; J trimming: 3 bases; junction bases outside the gene matches: 4. The CDR3 totals 15 residues. General study points: Most clonotypes expanded in the thyroid (above 0.001) were also present in blood. Ophthalmopathy stood apart from stable hyperthyroidism in a 13 V-J model.

With regard to this clonotype: Its antigen is not known.

Across 18 months, stable Graves' hyperthyroidism was marked by no progression to ophthalmopathy. Exclusions: uncontrolled infection, other autoimmune disease, pregnancy, lactation. Amplification of TCR beta CDR3 regions was performed using RNA transcripts as template. Using the HTBI primer set, a first-round RT-PCR was run on the TCR CDR3. In TCRdb, the multiplex PCR reads were re-called with MiXCR into one record per CDR3 protein. The data show over 550,000 distinct CDR3 sequences, approximately 16% seen once. This clonotype was sampled from a woman aged 18-29 years with Graves' hyperthyroidism. The chain is built from TRBV12-3 or TRBV12-4 and TRBJ1-2; 10 nucleotides line up with TRBD1. Sequenced: blood. The CDR3 region has the DNA TGTGCCAGCAGTTTGACAGGGGGCATCGACTATGGCTACACCTTC. Translated, it gives CASSLTGGIDYGYTF.